This T cell receptor beta chain was documented in a study of cytomegalovirus exposure and HLA in healthy donors. Points from the study as a whole: Presence/absence analyses assumed roughly uniform sequencing depth across donors. It was reported in a later analysis that an Asian-associated ancestry cluster showed fewer N-insertions than the 666-donor mean.

The PCR had 60 Vbeta and 13 Jbeta primers. The protocol was immunoSEQ multiplex PCR, while the TCRdb copy is restricted to in-frame clones and leaves out a portion. The sample yields over 150,000 clones, about 76% seen once. With respect to this clone: Its specificity is unknown.

This clonotype was obtained from a woman in her forties in good health and CMV-seropositive. The material sequenced was PBMCs.

CDR3: CASSPGYEQYF. The DNA for the CDR3 is TGTGCCAGCAGTCCAGGTTACGAGCAGTACTTC. The V gene is TRBV14, the J gene TRBJ2-7; D is ambiguous. Germline lookup yields CDR1 SGHDN and CDR2 FVKESK. The CDR3 contains 11 residues. The germline V and J ends were trimmed by 6 bases and 4 bases, with 7 bases remaining between them.